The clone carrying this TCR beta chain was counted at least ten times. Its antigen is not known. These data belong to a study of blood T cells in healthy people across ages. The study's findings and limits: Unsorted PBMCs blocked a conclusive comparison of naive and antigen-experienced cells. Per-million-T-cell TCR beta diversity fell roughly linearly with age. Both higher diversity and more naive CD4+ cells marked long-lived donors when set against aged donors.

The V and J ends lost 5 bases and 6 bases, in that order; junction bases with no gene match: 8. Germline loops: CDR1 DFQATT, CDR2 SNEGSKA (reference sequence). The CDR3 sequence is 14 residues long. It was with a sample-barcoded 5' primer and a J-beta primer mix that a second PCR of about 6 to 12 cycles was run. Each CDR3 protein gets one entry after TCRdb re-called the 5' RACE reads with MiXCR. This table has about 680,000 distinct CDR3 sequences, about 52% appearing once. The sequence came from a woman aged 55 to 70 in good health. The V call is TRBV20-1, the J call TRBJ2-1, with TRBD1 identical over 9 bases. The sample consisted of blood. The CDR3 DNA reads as TGCAGTGCTGTCCGGGACAGGGATACCAATGAGCAGTTCTTC. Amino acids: CSAVRDRDTNEQFF.